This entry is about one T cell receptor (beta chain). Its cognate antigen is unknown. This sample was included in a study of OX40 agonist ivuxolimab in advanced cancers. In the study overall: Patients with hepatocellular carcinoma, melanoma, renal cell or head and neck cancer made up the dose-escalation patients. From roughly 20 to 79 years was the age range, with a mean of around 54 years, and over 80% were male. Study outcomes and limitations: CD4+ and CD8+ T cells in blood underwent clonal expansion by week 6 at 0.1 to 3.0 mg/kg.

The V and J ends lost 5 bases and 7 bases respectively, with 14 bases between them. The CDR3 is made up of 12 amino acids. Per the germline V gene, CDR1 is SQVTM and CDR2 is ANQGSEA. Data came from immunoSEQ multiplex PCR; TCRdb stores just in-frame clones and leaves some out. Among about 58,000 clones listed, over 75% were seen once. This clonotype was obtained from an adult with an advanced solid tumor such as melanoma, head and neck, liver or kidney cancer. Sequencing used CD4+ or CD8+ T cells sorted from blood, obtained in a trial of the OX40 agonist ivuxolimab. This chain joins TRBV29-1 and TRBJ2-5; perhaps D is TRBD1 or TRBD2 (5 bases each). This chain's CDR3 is CSVRRDLGTQYF. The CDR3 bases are TGCAGCGTTCGCCGGGACCTGGGGACCCAGTACTTC.